This T cell receptor beta chain came from a study of OX40 agonist ivuxolimab in advanced cancers. The CDR3 length is 13 residues. Germline V gives CDR1 MNHEY, CDR2 SVGAGI. V was clipped by 6 bases and J by 8 bases, with 16 bases between them. This table comes from immunoSEQ multiplex PCR, and its TCRdb copy is limited to in-frame clones, with some not included. The sample has about 80,000 clones; 90% to 95% are singletons. The source was CD4+ or CD8+ T cells sorted from blood, collected in a trial of the OX40 agonist ivuxolimab. This sequence was found in an adult with an advanced solid tumor such as melanoma, head and neck, liver or kidney cancer. The chain has TRBV6-5 and TRBJ1-2, with D possibly matching TRBD1 (6 bases). CDR3 DNA: TGTGCCAGCAGCGGGGGCCCCCCCGACGGCTACACCTTC. Residues: CASSGGPPDGYTF.